The clone carrying this T cell receptor (beta chain) was seen more than once but under ten times. Its antigen is not identified. The sample originates from a study of CD8+CD57+ T cells in acquired aplastic anemia. Study at large: Each DNA sample taken from sorted CD4+ and CD8+ cells came to around 2.9 ug on average.

Profiles of TCR beta VDJ and CDR3 were generated from a genomic DNA template. TCRdb reanalysed the reads using MiXCR and keeps one entry per CDR3 protein. The table includes about 160,000 distinct CDR3 sequences, 40% to 50% detected once. The trim removed 3 bases at V and 7 bases at J, leaving 4 bases unmatched. The CDR3 extends over 13 amino acids. Germline V CDR1 and CDR2: SNHLY, FYNNEI. Overall study findings and caveats: With respect to CD8+ Simpson's diversity, patients and controls did not differ significantly. Roughly 30 sequences, all CD8+ CDR3, were shared between patients and controls.

Before being chosen for sequencing, patients had shown CD8+CD57+ cell expansion by flow cytometry. The V call is TRBV2, the J call TRBJ1-2, with 8 nucleotides matching TRBD1. This receptor was obtained from a human donor with aplastic anemia. Sequencing was carried out using sorted CD4+, CD8+, or CD8+CD57+ T cells (not recorded which) from PBMCs. This chain's CDR3 is CASSETGQGGYTF. DNA for the CDR3: TGTGCCAGCAGTGAGACAGGACAGGGTGGCTACACCTTC.